Listed here is a single T cell receptor (beta chain). The antigen is undetermined. The data were obtained in a study of graft-versus-host responses after intestinal transplantation. In the study overall: Recipients had transplants, and these were multivisceral, liver-intestinal, or isolated intestinal. Anti-thymocyte globulin was used for induction in all recipients, who then took tacrolimus and steroids for approximately 3 years. Overall study findings and caveats: Clonal ratios of graft-versus-host to host-versus-graft in allografts were high for patients exhibiting graft-donor T cell macrochimerism.

Libraries were prepared by immunoSEQ multiplex PCR; TCRdb keeps only in-frame clonotypes and omits some of them. Of under 150,000 clones in the sample, over 85% were seen once. This CDR3 region has 16 residues. Germline-derived CDR1 and CDR2 are SGHRS and YFSETQ. Trimming removed 0 bases from V and 4 bases from J; junction bases left unmatched: 6. This chain connects TRBV5-1 to TRBJ2-2, with TRBD2 identical over 7 bases. The TCR originated in a human donor who received an intestinal transplant. This material consisted of unstimulated CD4+ T cells sorted from spleen or lymph node cells, taken before intestinal transplant. Written as DNA, the CDR3 is TGCGCCAGCAGCTTGGTGGCGGGAGTATCCACCGGGGAGCTGTTTTTT. Protein product: CASSLVAGVSTGELFF.